This T cell receptor beta chain was captured by sequencing in a study of shared clonotypes between healthy human individuals. Turning to the study itself: Three plates were used per donor for CD4 naive, three for CD4 memory, two for CD8 naive and one for CD8 memory.

This CDR3 is built from 13 residues. Germline assignment: CDR1 SGHTA and CDR2 FQGNSA. The junction had 4 bases not matched to a gene; V was cut back by 4 bases and J by 7 bases. Assay used: immunoSEQ multiplex PCR; TCRdb lists only in-frame clones, some missing. Of around 700,000 clones listed, around two thirds are singletons. This chain connects TRBV7-2 to TRBJ1-2, with 9 bases identical to TRBD1. The source material was memory CD4+ T cells sorted from blood. Subset meaning: CD45RA-negative fraction. The clonotype comes from a woman in her thirties in good health. The chain's CDR3 is CASSSRTGAGYTF. The CDR3 bases are TGTGCCAGCAGCTCCCGGACAGGGGCTGGCTACACCTTC.